This TCR beta chain was documented in a study of T cell responses to AZD1222 COVID-19 vaccine. Whole-study findings and limits: Most donors were white British, females outnumbered males, and clonal diversity was possibly underestimated. Spike-wide coverage was observed for vaccine-associated CD4 TCRs, with dominant responses at 160-218 and 743-854.

There are 13 residues in the CDR3. Germline CDR1 is SNHLY and CDR2 is FYNNEI. The V and J ends lost 5 bases and 1 base respectively, with 6 bases between them. Profiled with immunoSEQ multiplex PCR; TCRdb holds only in-frame clones, not every one. The sample contains 70,000 to 95,000 clones, approximately 90% of which appear only once. Details on this clone: Its antigen is undetermined.

This TCR was recovered from an adult in good health. The sequencing used peripheral blood, collected on day 0 of MenACWY control vaccination. The chain employs TRBV2 and TRBJ1-3; tentatively, D is TRBD1 (5 bases). CDR3 sequence: CASSPGSGNTIYF. The CDR3 DNA follows: TGTGCCAGCAGTCCAGGGTCTGGAAACACCATATATTTT.